This record looks at one T cell receptor (beta chain) sequence and its context. This sample was included in a study of T cell changes during pregnancy in multiple sclerosis. TCRdb's table, derived via immunoSEQ multiplex PCR, lists solely in-frame clones and lacks some. The sample holds some 51,000 clones; around 93% are singletons and the top ten take about 4.5%. The CDR3 is 16 residues long. CDR1 and CDR2 (germline): SEHNR, FQNEAQ (reference sequence). V was pared by 5 bases and J by 1 base, with 7 bases of the junction left unmatched. Sequenced material: CD8+ T cells from peripheral blood mononuclear cells, taken in the first trimester of pregnancy. The genes are TRBV7-9 and TRBJ2-3, with 9 bases identical to TRBD1. The receptor's source is a female donor with multiple sclerosis, enrolled in a pregnancy study. The CDR3 sequence: CASSPRGTGRTDTQYF. The CDR3 DNA is TGTGCCAGCAGCCCGAGGGGGACAGGGCGCACAGATACGCAGTATTTT.